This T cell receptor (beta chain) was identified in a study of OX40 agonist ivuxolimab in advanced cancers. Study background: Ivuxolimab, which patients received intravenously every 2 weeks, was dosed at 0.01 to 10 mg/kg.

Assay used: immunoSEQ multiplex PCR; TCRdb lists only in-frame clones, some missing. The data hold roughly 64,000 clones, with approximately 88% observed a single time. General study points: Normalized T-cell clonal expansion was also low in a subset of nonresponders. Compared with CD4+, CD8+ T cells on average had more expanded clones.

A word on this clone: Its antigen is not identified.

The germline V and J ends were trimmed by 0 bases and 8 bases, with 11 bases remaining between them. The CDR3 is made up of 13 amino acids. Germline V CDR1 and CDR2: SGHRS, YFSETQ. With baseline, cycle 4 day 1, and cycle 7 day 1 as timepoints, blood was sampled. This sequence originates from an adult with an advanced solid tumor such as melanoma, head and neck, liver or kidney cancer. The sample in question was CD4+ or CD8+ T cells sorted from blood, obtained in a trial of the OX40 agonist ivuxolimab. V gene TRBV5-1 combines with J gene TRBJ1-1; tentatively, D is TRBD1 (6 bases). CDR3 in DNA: TGCGCCAGCAGCTTGGAGAACAGGGAGGAAGCTTTCTTT. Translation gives CASSLENREEAFF.